This T cell receptor beta chain comes out of a study of response to subunit inactivated influenza vaccine. Study observations and caveats: The authors offered the suggestion that each seasonal influenza vaccination recruits few new T cells.

TCRdb reprocessed the RT-PCR reads via MiXCR and lists one record per CDR3 protein. The sample records about 700,000 distinct CDR3 sequences, 11% to 15% being singletons. Turning to this clonotype: Antigen specificity is unknown. This sequence may be a read error, since a much larger clone differs from it by one base.

The germline V and J ends were trimmed by 4 bases and 5 bases, with 6 bases remaining between them. The CDR3 is 11 amino acids. This receptor was obtained from a man aged 50 or older who received an inactivated influenza vaccine. The chain couples TRBV12-3 or TRBV12-4 to TRBJ2-7; D may be TRBD1 (6 bases). Sequenced here: PBMCs from blood, sampled 14 to 15 days before vaccination. Here the CDR3 DNA reads TGTGCCAGCAGTTCAGGGGACGAGCAGTACTTC. This sequence encodes CASSSGDEQYF.